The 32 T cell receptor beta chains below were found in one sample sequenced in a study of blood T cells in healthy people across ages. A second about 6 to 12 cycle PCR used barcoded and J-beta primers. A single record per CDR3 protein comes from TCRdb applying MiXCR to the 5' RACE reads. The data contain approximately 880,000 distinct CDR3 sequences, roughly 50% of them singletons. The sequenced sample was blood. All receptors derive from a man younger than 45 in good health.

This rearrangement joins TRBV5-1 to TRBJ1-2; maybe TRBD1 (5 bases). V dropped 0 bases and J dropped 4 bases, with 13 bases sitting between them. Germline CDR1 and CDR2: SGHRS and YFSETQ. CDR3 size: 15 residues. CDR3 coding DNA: TGCGCCAGCAGCTTGGATCCTGGGGCCTCCTATGGCTACACCTTC. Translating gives CASSLDPGASYGYTF.

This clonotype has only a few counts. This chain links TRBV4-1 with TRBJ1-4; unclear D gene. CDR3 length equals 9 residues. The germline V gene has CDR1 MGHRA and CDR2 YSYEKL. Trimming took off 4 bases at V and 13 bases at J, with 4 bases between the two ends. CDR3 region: CASSRRLFF. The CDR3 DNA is TGCGCCAGCAGCCGTCGACTGTTTTTT.

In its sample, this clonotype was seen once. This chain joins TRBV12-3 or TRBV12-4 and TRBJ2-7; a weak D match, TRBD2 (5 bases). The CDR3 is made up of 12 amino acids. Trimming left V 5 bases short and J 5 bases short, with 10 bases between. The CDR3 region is CASSRLRDEQYF. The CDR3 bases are TGTGCCAGCAGTCGACTAAGGGACGAGCAGTACTTC.

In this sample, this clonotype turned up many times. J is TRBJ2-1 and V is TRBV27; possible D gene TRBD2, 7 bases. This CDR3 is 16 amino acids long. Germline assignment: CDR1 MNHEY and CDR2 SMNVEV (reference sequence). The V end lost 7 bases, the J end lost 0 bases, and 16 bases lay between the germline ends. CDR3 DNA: TGTGCCAGCACCCCCCTAGGGGGGGCCTCCTACAATGAGCAGTTCTTC. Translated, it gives CASTPLGGASYNEQFF.

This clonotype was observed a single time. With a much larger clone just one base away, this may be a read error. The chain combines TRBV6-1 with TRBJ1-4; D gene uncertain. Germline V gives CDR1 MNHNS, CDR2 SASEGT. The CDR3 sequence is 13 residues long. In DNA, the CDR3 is TGTGTCAGCGCCCACAGTCTCAATGAAAAACTGTTTTTT. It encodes CVSAHSLNEKLFF.

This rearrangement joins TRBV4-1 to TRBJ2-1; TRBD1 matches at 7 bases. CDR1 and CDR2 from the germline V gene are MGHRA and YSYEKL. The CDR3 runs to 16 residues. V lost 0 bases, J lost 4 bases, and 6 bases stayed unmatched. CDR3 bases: TGCGCCAGCAGCCAAGACGGGGACAGATTTTACAATGAGCAGTTCTTC. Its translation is CASSQDGDRFYNEQFF.

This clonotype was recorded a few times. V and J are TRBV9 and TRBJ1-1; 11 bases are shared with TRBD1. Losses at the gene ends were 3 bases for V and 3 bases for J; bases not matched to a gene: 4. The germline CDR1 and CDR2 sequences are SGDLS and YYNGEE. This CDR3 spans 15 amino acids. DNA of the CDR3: TGTGCCAGCAGCGGACTGGGACAGGGGGACACTGAAGCTTTCTTT. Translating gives CASSGLGQGDTEAFF. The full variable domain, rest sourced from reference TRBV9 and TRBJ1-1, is DSGVTQTPKHLITATGQRVTLRCSPRSGDLSVYWYQQSLDQGLQFLIQYYNGEERAKGNILERFSAQQFPDLHSELNLSSLELGDSALYFCASSGLGQGDTEAFFGQGTRLTVV.

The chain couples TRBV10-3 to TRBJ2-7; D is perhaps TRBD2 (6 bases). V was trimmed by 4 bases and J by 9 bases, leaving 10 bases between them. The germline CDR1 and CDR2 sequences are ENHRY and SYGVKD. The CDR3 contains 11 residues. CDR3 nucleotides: TGTGCCATCAGTGGCGGGGAAGGGCAGTACTTC. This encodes CAISGGEGQYF.

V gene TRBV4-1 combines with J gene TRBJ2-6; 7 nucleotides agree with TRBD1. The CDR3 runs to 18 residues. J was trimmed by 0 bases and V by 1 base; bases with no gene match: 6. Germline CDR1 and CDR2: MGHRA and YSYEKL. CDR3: CASSQVPGQLSGANVLTF. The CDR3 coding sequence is TGCGCCAGCAGCCAAGTACCGGGACAGCTCTCTGGGGCCAACGTCCTGACTTTC.

CDR3 nucleotide sequence: TGCGCCAGCAGCCCAGGCGGGATCCCTGGGGCCAACGTCCTGACTTTC. Translated: CASSPGGIPGANVLTF. V usage is TRBV5-1 and J usage is TRBJ2-6; maybe TRBD2 (6 bases). Trimming shortened V by 4 bases and J by 2 bases, and 13 bases separated the two germline ends. The germline V gene has CDR1 SGHRS and CDR2 YFSETQ. This CDR3 contains 16 residues.

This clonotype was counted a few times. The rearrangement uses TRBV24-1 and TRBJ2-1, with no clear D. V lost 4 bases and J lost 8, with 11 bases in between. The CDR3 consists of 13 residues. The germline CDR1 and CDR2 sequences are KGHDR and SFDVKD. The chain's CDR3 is CATSDSVLDEQFF. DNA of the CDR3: TGTGCCACCAGTGACAGTGTGTTGGATGAGCAGTTCTTC.

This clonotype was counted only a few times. This CDR3 is CASHTSGANVLTF. The CDR3 DNA reads TGTGCCAGTCATACCTCTGGGGCCAACGTCCTGACTTTC. The chain uses TRBV3-1 and TRBJ2-6; D remains unclear. The CDR3 is 13 amino acids. Trimming pared 9 bases from V and 0 bases from J, leaving 6 bases between. The germline CDR1 and CDR2 sequences are LGHDT and YNNKEL (reference sequence).

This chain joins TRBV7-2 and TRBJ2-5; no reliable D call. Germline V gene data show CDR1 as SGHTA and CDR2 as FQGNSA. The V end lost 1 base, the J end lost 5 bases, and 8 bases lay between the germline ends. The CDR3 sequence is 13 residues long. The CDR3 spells CASSLVHAETQYF. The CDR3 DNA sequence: TGTGCCAGCAGCTTAGTTCACGCTGAGACCCAGTACTTC.

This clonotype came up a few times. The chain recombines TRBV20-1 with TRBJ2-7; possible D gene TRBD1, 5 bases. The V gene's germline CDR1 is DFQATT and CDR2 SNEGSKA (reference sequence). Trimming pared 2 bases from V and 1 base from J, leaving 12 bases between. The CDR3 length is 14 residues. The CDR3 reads CSARQGRFSYEQYF. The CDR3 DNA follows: TGCAGTGCTAGACAGGGTCGATTTTCCTACGAGCAGTACTTC.

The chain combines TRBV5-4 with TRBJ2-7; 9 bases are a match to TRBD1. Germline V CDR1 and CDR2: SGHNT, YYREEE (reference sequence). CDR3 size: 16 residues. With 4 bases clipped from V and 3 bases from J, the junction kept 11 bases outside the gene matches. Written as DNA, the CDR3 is TGTGCCAGCAGCGTAGCTCTTACAGGGGGCGTCTACGAGCAGTACTTC. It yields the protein CASSVALTGGVYEQYF.

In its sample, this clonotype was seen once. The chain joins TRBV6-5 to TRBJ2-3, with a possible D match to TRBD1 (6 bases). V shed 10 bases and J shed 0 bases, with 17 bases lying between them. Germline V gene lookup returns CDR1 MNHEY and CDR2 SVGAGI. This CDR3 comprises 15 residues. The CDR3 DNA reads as TGTGCCACCACCAGGGGCATTGGGAGCACAGATACGCAGTATTTT. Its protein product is CATTRGIGSTDTQYF.

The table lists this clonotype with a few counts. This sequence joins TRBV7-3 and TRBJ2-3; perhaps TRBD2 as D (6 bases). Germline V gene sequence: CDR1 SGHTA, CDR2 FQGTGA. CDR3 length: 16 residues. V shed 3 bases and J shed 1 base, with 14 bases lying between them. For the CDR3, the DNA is TGTGCCAGCAGCTTCTCCACTAGCCCGGGCACAGATACGCAGTATTTT. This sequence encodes CASSFSTSPGTDTQYF. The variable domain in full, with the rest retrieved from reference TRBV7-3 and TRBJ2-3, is GAGVSQTPSNKVTEKGKYVELRCDPISGHTALYWYRQSLGQGPEFLIYFQGTGAADDSGLPNDRFFAVRPEGSVSTLKIQRTERGDSAVYLCASSFSTSPGTDTQYFGPGTRLTVL.

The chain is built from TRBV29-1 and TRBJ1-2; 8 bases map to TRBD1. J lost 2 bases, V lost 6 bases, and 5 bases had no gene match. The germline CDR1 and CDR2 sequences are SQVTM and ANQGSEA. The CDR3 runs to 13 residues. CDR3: CSVRQGLNYGYTF. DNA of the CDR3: TGCAGCGTACGACAGGGGCTAAACTATGGCTACACCTTC.

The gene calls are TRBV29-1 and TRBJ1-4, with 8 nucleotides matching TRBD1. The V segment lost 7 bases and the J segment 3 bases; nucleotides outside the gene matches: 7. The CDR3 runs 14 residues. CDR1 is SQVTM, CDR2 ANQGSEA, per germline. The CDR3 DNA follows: TGCAGCGCCGGACAGGGTGGTGCTAATGAAAAACTGTTTTTT. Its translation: CSAGQGGANEKLFF.

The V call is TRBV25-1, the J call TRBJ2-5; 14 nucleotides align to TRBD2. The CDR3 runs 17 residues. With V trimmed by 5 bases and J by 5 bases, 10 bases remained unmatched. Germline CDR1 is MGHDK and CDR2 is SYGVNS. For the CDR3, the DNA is TGTGCCAGCAGTTCTCTGGGGACTAGCGGGGGTATCGAGACCCAGTACTTC. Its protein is CASSSLGTSGGIETQYF.

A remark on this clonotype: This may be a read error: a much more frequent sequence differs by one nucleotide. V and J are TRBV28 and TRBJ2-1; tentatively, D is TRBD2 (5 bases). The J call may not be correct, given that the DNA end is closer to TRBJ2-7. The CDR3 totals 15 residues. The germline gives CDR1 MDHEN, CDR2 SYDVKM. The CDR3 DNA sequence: TGTGCCAGCAGTCCTATGGGGAGCTCCTACAATGAGCAGTACTTC. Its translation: CASSPMGSSYNEQYF.

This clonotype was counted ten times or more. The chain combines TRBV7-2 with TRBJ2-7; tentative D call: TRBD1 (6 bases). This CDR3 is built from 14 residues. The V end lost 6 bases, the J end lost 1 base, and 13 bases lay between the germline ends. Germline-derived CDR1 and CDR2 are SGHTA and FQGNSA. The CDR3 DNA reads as TGTGCCAGCAGTTTGACAGGTACTTCCTACGAGCAGTACTTC. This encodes CASSLTGTSYEQYF.

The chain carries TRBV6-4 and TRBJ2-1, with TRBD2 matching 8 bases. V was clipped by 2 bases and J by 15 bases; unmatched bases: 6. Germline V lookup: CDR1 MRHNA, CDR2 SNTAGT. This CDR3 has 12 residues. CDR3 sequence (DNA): TGTGCCAGCAGTGACGGAAGGACTAGCCCGTTCTTC. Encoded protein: CASSDGRTSPFF.

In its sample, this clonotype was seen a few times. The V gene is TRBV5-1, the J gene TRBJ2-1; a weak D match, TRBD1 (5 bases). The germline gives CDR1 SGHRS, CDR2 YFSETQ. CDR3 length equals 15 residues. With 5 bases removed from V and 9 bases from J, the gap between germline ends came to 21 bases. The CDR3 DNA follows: TGCGCCAGCAGAAGTAGGCAGGGCATTGGTGGTGAGCAGTTCTTC. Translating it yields CASRSRQGIGGEQFF.

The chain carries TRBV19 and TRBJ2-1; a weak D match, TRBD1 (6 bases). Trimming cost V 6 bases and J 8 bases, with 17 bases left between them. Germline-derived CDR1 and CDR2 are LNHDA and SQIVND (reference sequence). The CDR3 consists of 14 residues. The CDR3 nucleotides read TGTGCCAGTAGCTGGGCACCAGGGGTACATGAGCAGTTCTTC. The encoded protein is CASSWAPGVHEQFF.

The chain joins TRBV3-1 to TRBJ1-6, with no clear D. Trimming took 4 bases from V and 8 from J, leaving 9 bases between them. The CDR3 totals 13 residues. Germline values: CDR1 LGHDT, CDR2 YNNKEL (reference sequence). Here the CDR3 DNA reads TGTGCCAGCAGCCCCCTGCGCGATTCACCCCTCCACTTT. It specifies CASSPLRDSPLHF.

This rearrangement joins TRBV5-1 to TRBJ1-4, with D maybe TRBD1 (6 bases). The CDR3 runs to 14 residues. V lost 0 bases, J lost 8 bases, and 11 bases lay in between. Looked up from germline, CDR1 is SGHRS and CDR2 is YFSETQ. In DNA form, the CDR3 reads TGCGCCAGCAGCTTGGGGCAGGGGACAGAAAAACTGTTTTTT. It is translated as CASSLGQGTEKLFF.

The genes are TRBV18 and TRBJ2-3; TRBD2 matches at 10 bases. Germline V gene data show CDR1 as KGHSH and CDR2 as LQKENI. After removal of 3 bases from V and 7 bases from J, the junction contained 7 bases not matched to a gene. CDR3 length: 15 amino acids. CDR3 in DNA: TGTGCCAGCTCACCGAGCGGGGGGGCTAGAAATACGCAGTATTTT. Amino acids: CASSPSGGARNTQYF.

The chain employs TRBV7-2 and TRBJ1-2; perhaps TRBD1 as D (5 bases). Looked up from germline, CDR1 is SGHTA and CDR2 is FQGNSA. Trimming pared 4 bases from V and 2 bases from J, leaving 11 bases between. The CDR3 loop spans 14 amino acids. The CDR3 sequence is CASSSQGGNYGYTF. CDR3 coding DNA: TGTGCCAGCAGCTCTCAGGGAGGGAACTATGGCTACACCTTC.

CDR3 bases: TGCAGTGCTAGATCAGGACAGGACAATCAGCCCCAGCATTTT. It translates to CSARSGQDNQPQHF. The chain joins TRBV20-1 to TRBJ1-5, with 7 bases matching TRBD1. CDR1 and CDR2 (germline): DFQATT, SNEGSKA (reference sequence). Germline trimming cut 2 bases from V and 3 bases from J; bases unmatched to any gene: 4. This CDR3 has 14 residues.

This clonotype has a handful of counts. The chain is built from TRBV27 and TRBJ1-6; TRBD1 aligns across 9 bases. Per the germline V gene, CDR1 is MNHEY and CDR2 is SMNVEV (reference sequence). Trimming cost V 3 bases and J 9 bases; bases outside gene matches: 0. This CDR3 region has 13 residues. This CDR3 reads CASSLDRGSPLHF. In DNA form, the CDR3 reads TGTGCCAGCAGTTTGGACAGGGGTTCACCCCTCCACTTT.

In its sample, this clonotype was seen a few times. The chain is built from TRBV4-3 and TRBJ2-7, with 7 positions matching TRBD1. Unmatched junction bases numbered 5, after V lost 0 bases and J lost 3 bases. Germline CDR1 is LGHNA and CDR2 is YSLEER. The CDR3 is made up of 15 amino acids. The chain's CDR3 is CASSQETGNVYEQYF. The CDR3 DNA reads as TGCGCCAGCAGCCAAGAGACAGGGAACGTCTACGAGCAGTACTTC.